This T cell receptor beta chain is from a study of blood T cells in healthy people across ages. This CDR3 has 15 residues. The V gene's germline CDR1 is LNHNV and CDR2 YYDKDF (reference sequence). V was trimmed by 8 bases and J by 0 bases, leaving 13 bases between them. A second PCR of 7 to 11 cycles used a sample-barcoded 5' primer and a J-beta primer mix. TCRdb recomputed calls from the 5' RACE reads with MiXCR, one row per CDR3 protein. This sample has almost 550,000 distinct CDR3 sequences; 24% occur once, and the top ten carry 7.5% to 9%. This sample was shared with a second study, whose subject was T cells of mothers and their children.

The sample taken for sequencing was blood. The sequence was collected from a boy aged 5-17 years in good health. This chain links TRBV15 with TRBJ1-4; D may be TRBD1 (5 bases). The CDR3 DNA follows: TGTGCCACCGTACCCCGGGGCGCAACTAATGAAAAACTGTTTTTT. This encodes CATVPRGATNEKLFF. The whole variable domain, filled in from reference TRBV15 and TRBJ1-4, reads DAMVIQNPRYQVTQFGKPVTLSCSQTLNHNVMYWYQQKSSQAPKLLFHYYDKDFNNEADTPDNFQSRRPNTSFCFLDIRSPGLGDTAMYLCATVPRGATNEKLFFGSGTQLSVL.